These 11 T cell receptor beta chains share one sample of origin, sequenced in a study of T cell responses to AZD1222 COVID-19 vaccine (dated by TCRdb to the early 2020s). Preparation of the library involved the immunoSEQ multiplex PCR assay. Not all clones reach the TCRdb copy of this immuneACCESS table, which keeps in-frame sequences only. Checked studies attribute under half of the gap to unresolved V genes and leave the rest unexplained. In this sample the table shows around 110,000 clones, 90% to 95% of which occur a single time. Jointly, the top ten make up about 3% of the sample. The sample's time point label is to be understood as: baseline before first vaccination. The specimen was peripheral blood, collected on day 0 of AZD1222 vaccination. All receptors derive from an adult in good health.

This sequence joins TRBV19 and TRBJ1-5; D gene unclear. Germline V lookup: CDR1 LNHDA, CDR2 SQIVND (reference sequence). The CDR3 is made up of 14 amino acids. Deletions cut 8 bases from V and 7 bases from J, with 18 bases between. The CDR3 sequence is CASSRIPRDQPQHF. The CDR3 nucleotides read TGTGCCAGTTCAAGAATACCCCGAGACCAGCCCCAGCATTTT.

The rearrangement uses TRBV6-1 and TRBJ1-6, with D possibly TRBD1 on 6 matching bases. Germline assignment: CDR1 MNHNS and CDR2 SASEGT. Between the trimmed V and J ends, which lost 2 bases and 11 bases, there was a span of 10 bases. CDR3 length equals 13 residues. In nucleotides, the CDR3 is TGTGCCAGCAGTGAACAGGGGTCTCCACCCCTCCACTTT. Its protein is CASSEQGSPPLHF.

V gene TRBV27 combines with J gene TRBJ2-7, with TRBD1 matching over 7 bases. V dropped 5 bases and J dropped 3; count of bases not matched to a gene: 10. Germline-derived CDR1 and CDR2 are MNHEY and SMNVEV (reference sequence). The CDR3 length is 15 residues. CDR3 region: CASSGQDTPLYEQYF. CDR3 DNA: TGTGCCAGCAGTGGACAGGACACTCCTCTCTACGAGCAGTACTTC.

This clone was detected only once. Here the CDR3 reads CASSRSLPGGGNGYTF. In DNA form, the CDR3 reads TGTGCCAGCAGCCGAAGCCTTCCGGGGGGGGGCAATGGCTACACCTTC. V usage is TRBV3-1 (or the pseudogene TRBV3-2) and J usage is TRBJ1-2, with D possibly TRBD1 on 6 matching bases. CDR1 and CDR2 from the germline V gene are LGHDT and YNNKEL (reference sequence). Trimming took 4 bases from V and 6 from J, leaving 21 bases between them. This CDR3 contains 16 residues.

This chain links TRBV11-2 with TRBJ2-1; 10 bases are shared with TRBD2. The junction had 11 bases not matched to a gene; V was cut back by 0 bases and J by 9 bases. The germline gives CDR1 SGHAT, CDR2 FQNNGV. The CDR3 is 17 residues long. The CDR3 DNA reads TGTGCCAGCAGCTTAGATCGGGCTAGCGGGAGCTTCACTGAGCAGTTCTTC. Translating it yields CASSLDRASGSFTEQFF.

The sample holds one count of this clone. The chain joins TRBV7-2 to TRBJ1-6, with D uncertain. Trimming pared 2 bases from V and 9 bases from J, leaving 17 bases between. Germline V CDR1 and CDR2: SGHTA, FQGNSA. CDR3 length: 16 residues. Here the CDR3 DNA reads TGTGCCAGCAGCTTATACGGCGGCCAACAGATTTCACCCCTCCACTTT. This sequence encodes CASSLYGGQQISPLHF.

The chain couples TRBV5-1 to TRBJ1-6; no definite D call. The CDR3 runs 13 residues. The germline V gene encodes CDR1 SGHRS and CDR2 YFSETQ. Trimming removed 4 bases from V and 8 bases from J, with 10 bases in between. CDR3 sequence (DNA): TGCGCCAGCAGCCTTACGGGTGATTCACCCCTCCACTTT. Protein: CASSLTGDSPLHF. Full variable domain (missing parts from reference TRBV5-1 and TRBJ1-6): KAGVTQTPRYLIKTRGQQVTLSCSPISGHRSVSWYQQTPGQGLQFLFEYFSETQRNKGNFPGRFSGRQFSNSRSEMNVSTLELGDSALYLCASSLTGDSPLHFGNGTRLTVT.

This sequence joins TRBV27 and TRBJ2-7, with D perhaps TRBD1 or TRBD2 (5 bases each). V shed 3 bases and J shed 3 bases, with 9 bases lying between them. CDR3 size: 13 residues. Germline lookup yields CDR1 MNHEY and CDR2 SMNVEV (reference sequence). The CDR3 DNA reads TGTGCCAGCAGTTTTGGGGGTTACTACGAGCAGTACTTC. Protein sequence: CASSFGGYYEQYF.

The chain carries TRBV7-3 and TRBJ2-7; a possible D gene is TRBD2 (6 bases). CDR3 length equals 15 residues. CDR1 is SGHTA, CDR2 FQGTGA, per germline. The V end was cut by 5 bases, the J end by 1 base, with 15 bases between. The CDR3 DNA is TGTGCCAGCAGCCATAGCGGAGATAGGTCCTACGAGCAGTACTTC. Its translation is CASSHSGDRSYEQYF.

The chain is built from TRBV18 and TRBJ2-6; D unresolved. V was clipped by 5 bases and J by 1 base, with 9 bases between them. The length of the CDR3 is 15 residues. The germline gives CDR1 KGHSH, CDR2 LQKENI. CDR3 protein: CASSVAVSGANVLTF. The CDR3 coding sequence is TGTGCCAGCTCAGTGGCAGTTTCTGGGGCCAACGTCCTGACTTTC.

The V gene is TRBV10-3, the J gene TRBJ2-7, with 7 bases identical to TRBD1. This CDR3 contains 14 residues. V lost 6 bases to trimming and J lost 4 bases; unmatched junction nucleotides: 9. Looked up from germline, CDR1 is ENHRY and CDR2 is SYGVKD. CDR3 sequence reads: CAISATGPGYEQYF. CDR3 DNA sequence: TGTGCCATCAGCGCGACAGGGCCAGGATACGAGCAGTACTTC.